The next 16 T cell receptor beta chains were all read from a single sample in a study of cytomegalovirus exposure and HLA in healthy donors. Amplification used 60 Vbeta primers and 13 Jbeta primers. Assay used: immunoSEQ multiplex PCR; TCRdb lists only in-frame clones, some missing. The sample holds around 100,000 clones, roughly 85% seen once. Sequences were obtained from PBMCs. Every receptor here comes from a man younger than 40 in good health and CMV-seropositive.

The table lists this clone with a few counts. The rearrangement joins TRBV27 to TRBJ2-4, with 9 positions matching TRBD2. CDR1 MNHEY and CDR2 SMNVEV come from the germline V gene (reference sequence). V dropped 5 bases and J dropped 6; count of bases not matched to a gene: 5. The CDR3 covers 14 residues. The CDR3 region has the DNA TGTGCCAGCAGTCAGCCGGGACTAGCAAACATTCAGTACTTC. This gives the protein CASSQPGLANIQYF.

This chain joins TRBV6-1 and TRBJ2-7, with TRBD2 matching over 8 bases. Germline CDR1 is MNHNS and CDR2 is SASEGT. The CDR3 has 14 residues. Trimming took 5 bases from V and 7 from J; bases not matched to a gene: 10. The CDR3 reads CASSLRGGSFEQYF. DNA for the CDR3: TGTGCCAGCAGTTTACGGGGGGGCTCGTTTGAGCAGTACTTC.

V and J are TRBV7-9 and TRBJ2-7; 7 nucleotides line up with TRBD1. CDR3 size: 15 residues. With 3 bases clipped from V and 4 bases from J, the junction kept 9 bases outside the gene matches. CDR1 is SEHNR, CDR2 FQNEAQ, per germline (reference sequence). DNA for the CDR3: TGTGCCAGCAGCTTTTTCTCAGGGGGTTTGTACGAGCAGTACTTC. Translation gives CASSFFSGGLYEQYF.

CDR3 sequence (DNA): TGTGCCAGTAGTCTCCGACAGGAAGGTACGCAGTATTTT. Its protein product is CASSLRQEGTQYF. The rearrangement uses TRBV19 and TRBJ2-3, with D possibly TRBD1 on 6 matching bases. Germline V CDR1 and CDR2: LNHDA, SQIVND (reference sequence). The V and J ends lost 5 bases and 8 bases respectively, with 14 bases between them. The CDR3 consists of 13 residues. The whole variable domain, filled in from reference TRBV19 and TRBJ2-3, reads DGGITQSPKYLFRKEGQNVTLSCEQNLNHDAMYWYRQDPGQGLRLIYYSQIVNDFQKGDIAEGYSVSREKKESFPLTVTSAQKNPTAFYLCASSLRQEGTQYFGPGTRLTVL.

The chain joins TRBV6-4 to TRBJ1-5; D call uncertain. Deletions cut 3 bases from V and 0 bases from J, with 6 bases between. There are 14 residues in the CDR3. Germline V lookup: CDR1 MRHNA, CDR2 SNTAGT. In DNA, the CDR3 is TGTGCCAGCAGTGAACAGATTAGCAATCAGCCCCAGCATTTT. Its translation is CASSEQISNQPQHF.

This chain joins TRBV6-5 and TRBJ2-5; 10 bases fit TRBD1. CDR3 length equals 14 residues. With V trimmed by 5 bases and J by 4 bases, 4 bases remained unmatched. Germline loops: CDR1 MNHEY, CDR2 SVGAGI. CDR3 loop: CASSRRQGAETQYF. CDR3 coding DNA: TGTGCCAGCAGTCGCCGACAGGGGGCAGAGACCCAGTACTTC.

The chain uses TRBV28 and TRBJ1-1; a weak D match, TRBD1 (6 bases). Germline-derived CDR1 and CDR2 are MDHEN and SYDVKM. V shed 4 bases and J shed 4 bases, with 19 bases lying between them. The CDR3 runs to 16 residues. CDR3 sequence: CASSSFTGILATEAFF. The CDR3 coding sequence is TGTGCCAGCAGTTCCTTCACAGGGATCCTCGCCACTGAAGCTTTCTTT.

The chain recombines TRBV6-6 with TRBJ2-1; D might be TRBD1 (6 bases). Trimming took off 6 bases at V and 4 bases at J, with 19 bases between the two ends. The CDR3 consists of 16 residues. Germline V gene sequence: CDR1 MNHNY, CDR2 SVGAGI (reference sequence). In DNA, the CDR3 is TGTGCCAGCAGCTTGGACAGCGCCGCGGTTTACAATGAGCAGTTCTTC. Translation: CASSLDSAAVYNEQFF.

This chain joins TRBV18 and TRBJ2-2; D is undetermined. This CDR3 comprises 16 residues. Trimming stripped 6 bases from V and 2 bases from J, with 16 bases between. From germline, CDR1 is KGHSH and CDR2 LQKENI. CDR3 sequence: CASSDISPLNTGELFF. The CDR3, as DNA: TGTGCCAGCTCCGACATTAGTCCCTTAAACACCGGGGAGCTGTTTTTT.

The rearrangement links TRBV10-3 to TRBJ2-7; tentatively, D is TRBD2 (5 bases). V dropped 3 bases and J dropped 0 bases, with 9 bases sitting between them. CDR3 size: 14 residues. In germline, CDR1 is ENHRY, CDR2 SYGVKD. CDR3 sequence: CAISERESSYEQYV. As DNA, the CDR3 is TGTGCCATCAGTGAACGGGAAAGCTCCTACGAGCAGTACGTC.

The genes are TRBV20-1 and TRBJ2-5; D possibly corresponds to TRBD2 (5 bases). The germline V gene encodes CDR1 DFQATT and CDR2 SNEGSKA (reference sequence). V lost 5 bases, J lost 4 bases, and 8 bases lay in between. The CDR3 is 11 amino acids. Here the CDR3 DNA reads TGCAGTGCTGGGAGCCGAGAGACCCAGTACTTC. Encoded protein: CSAGSRETQYF.

The chain recombines TRBV5-4 with TRBJ2-3; D uncertain. CDR1 and CDR2 (germline): SGHNT, YYREEE (reference sequence). Between the trimmed V and J ends, which lost 3 bases and 7 bases, there was a span of 12 bases. This CDR3 is built from 13 residues. The CDR3 bases are TGTGCCAGCAGCTCCTACGACTCCAATACGCAGTATTTT. The encoded protein is CASSSYDSNTQYF.

The chain employs TRBV30 and TRBJ1-4; D possibly corresponds to TRBD1 (5 bases). The CDR3 is made up of 14 amino acids. Germline V lookup: CDR1 GTSNPN, CDR2 SVGIG (reference sequence). Trimming took 2 bases from V and 3 from J, leaving 10 bases between them. DNA for the CDR3: TGTGCCTGGAGTCGGAGGGGAGCTAATGAAAAACTGTTTTTT. Its protein is CAWSRRGANEKLFF. The whole variable domain, filled in from reference TRBV30 and TRBJ1-4, reads SQTIHQWPATLVQPVGSPLSLECTVEGTSNPNLYWYRQAAGRGLQLLFYSVGIGQISSEVPQNLSASRPQDRQFILSSKKLLLSDSGFYLCAWSRRGANEKLFFGSGTQLSVL.

This chain joins TRBV10-3 and TRBJ1-2, with 10 bases that match TRBD1. This CDR3 region has 13 residues. The germline gives CDR1 ENHRY, CDR2 SYGVKD. V was clipped by 6 bases and J by 3 bases; unmatched bases: 1. The CDR3 region is CAISGTGDYGYTF. DNA of the CDR3: TGTGCCATCAGCGGGACAGGGGACTATGGCTACACCTTC.

V and J are TRBV6-5 and TRBJ1-6; D gene unclear. The CDR3 has 16 amino acids. The germline gives CDR1 MNHEY, CDR2 SVGAGI. Deletions cut 0 bases from V and 5 bases from J, with 11 bases between. CDR3 sequence (DNA): TGTGCCAGCAGTTACTCGATGACATGGGATAATTCACCCCTCCACTTT. It codes for CASSYSMTWDNSPLHF.

V usage is TRBV10-3 and J usage is TRBJ1-3; D is possibly TRBD1 (5 bases). CDR1 ENHRY and CDR2 SYGVKD come from the germline V gene. CDR3 size: 14 residues. The V end was cut by 2 bases, the J end by 0 bases, with 5 bases between. CDR3 DNA: TGTGCCATCAGTGAGAGGGGCTCTGGAAACACCATATATTTT. The encoded protein is CAISERGSGNTIYF.